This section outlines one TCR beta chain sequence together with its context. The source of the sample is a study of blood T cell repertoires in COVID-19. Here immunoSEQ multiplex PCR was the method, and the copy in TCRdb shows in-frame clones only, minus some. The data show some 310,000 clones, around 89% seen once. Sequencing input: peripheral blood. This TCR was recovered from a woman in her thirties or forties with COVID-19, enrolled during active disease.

In DNA, the CDR3 is TGTGCCAGCTCACCACCTGACAGGGCCGCCTACGAGCAGTACTTC. It encodes CASSPPDRAAYEQYF. The J gene is TRBJ2-7, the V gene TRBV18; 7 bases are a match to TRBD1. V shed 0 bases, J shed 2 bases, and the junction held 4 bases outside the gene matches. The CDR3 consists of 15 residues. Germline V gene lookup returns CDR1 KGHSH and CDR2 LQKENI.